These 18 T cell receptor beta chains share one sample of origin, sequenced in a study of molecular identifiers for immune sequencing clone quantification. TCRdb fed the PCR reads into MiXCR, producing one record per CDR3 protein. The sample carries 50,000 to 65,000 distinct CDR3 sequences, under 30% recorded once. The sequenced sample was naive CD8+ T cells from blood, with Jurkat cell RNA spiked in. The subset was: FACS-sorted CD8+CD4-CCR7+CD45RA+ naive T cells. Receptor source: a human donor in good health. Some libraries in this study had Jurkat cell RNA spiked in.

This clonotype was counted many times. V and J are TRBV29-1 and TRBJ2-5; tentatively, D is TRBD2 (6 bases). The CDR3 runs 13 residues. Germline lookup yields CDR1 SQVTM and CDR2 ANQGSEA. The ends were cut back, 3 bases at V and 5 bases at J, with 13 bases in the middle. In nucleotides, the CDR3 is TGCAGCGTTGAGGGGGGACCCCCGGAGACCCAGTACTTC. Translated, it gives CSVEGGPPETQYF.

In this sample, this clonotype turned up many times. The V gene is TRBV7-9, the J gene TRBJ2-1, with D possibly TRBD1 on 5 matching bases. In germline, CDR1 is SEHNR, CDR2 FQNEAQ (reference sequence). V was trimmed by 3 bases and J by 6 bases, leaving 15 bases between them. CDR3 size: 15 residues. CDR3 nucleotide sequence: TGTGCCAGCAGCTTGTTCCAGGGTCCGATCAATGAGCAGTTCTTC. Its protein is CASSLFQGPINEQFF.

Turning to this clonotype: A single base separates this from a much larger clone, so it may be a read error. The chain couples TRBV12-3 or TRBV12-4 to TRBJ2-3, with D unclear. The DNA end favors TRBJ1-5, so the J call may be wrong. The CDR3 totals 16 residues. In DNA, the CDR3 is TGTGCCAGCACCCTTAGCGGGAGGGCCCTAGGAGATACGCAGCATTTT. It translates to CASTLSGRALGDTQHF.

Ten or more counts support this clonotype. This sequence joins TRBV19 and TRBJ2-3; D gene ambiguous. Germline V gene lookup returns CDR1 LNHDA and CDR2 SQIVND (reference sequence). The CDR3 extends over 13 amino acids. The V end was cut by 10 bases, the J end by 0 bases, with 11 bases between. CDR3 DNA: TGTGCCACCTCTGAGACTAGCACAGATACGCAGTATTTT. Its translation: CATSETSTDTQYF. Full variable domain (missing parts from reference TRBV19 and TRBJ2-3): DGGITQSPKYLFRKEGQNVTLSCEQNLNHDAMYWYRQDPGQGLRLIYYSQIVNDFQKGDIAEGYSVSREKKESFPLTVTSAQKNPTAFYLCATSETSTDTQYFGPGTRLTVL.

This clonotype was seen at least ten times. The chain recombines TRBV4-1 with TRBJ2-4; 9 bases are shared with TRBD1. Germline CDR1 MGHRA, CDR2 YSYEKL. V was pared by 3 bases and J by 0 bases, with 6 bases of the junction left unmatched. CDR3 length equals 17 residues. In nucleotides, the CDR3 is TGCGCCAGCAGCCATGTGACAGGGGGGGTAGCCAAAAACATTCAGTACTTC. This gives the protein CASSHVTGGVAKNIQYF.

Concerning this clonotype: This sequence may be a read error, since a much larger clone differs from it by one base. The chain uses TRBV11-2 and TRBJ2-1; 7 bases fit TRBD1. The CDR3 loop spans 14 amino acids. Germline V gives CDR1 SGHAT, CDR2 FQNNGV. With 8 bases clipped from V and 7 bases from J, the junction kept 11 bases outside the gene matches. The CDR3 DNA follows: TGTGCCAGCGGCACTACGGGACAGCTAAATGAGCAGTTCTTC. Residues: CASGTTGQLNEQFF.

This clonotype was seen many times. This chain links TRBV29-1 with TRBJ2-7; possibly TRBD2 for D (5 bases). The germline V gene has CDR1 SQVTM and CDR2 ANQGSEA. V was cut by 7 bases and J by 0 bases, with 19 bases left in between. The CDR3 has 15 residues. Here the CDR3 reads CSAEILATSSYEQYF. In DNA form, the CDR3 reads TGCAGCGCTGAGATTCTAGCCACCAGCTCCTACGAGCAGTACTTC.

This clonotype has a count of ten or more. This chain uses TRBV20-1 with TRBJ1-1; tentatively, D is TRBD1 (5 bases). V was cut by 1 base and J by 2 bases, with 11 bases left in between. Germline values: CDR1 DFQATT, CDR2 SNEGSKA (reference sequence). This CDR3 contains 14 residues. The CDR3 nucleotides are TGCAGTGCTAGAGGCCTGGACACAAACACTGAAGCTTTCTTT. Amino acids: CSARGLDTNTEAFF.

The rearrangement joins TRBV27 to TRBJ2-3; D not certain. The CDR3 sequence is 14 residues long. Trimming left V 5 bases short and J 4 bases short, with 13 bases between. Per germline, CDR1 MNHEY and CDR2 SMNVEV (reference sequence). The CDR3 region is CASSPILQPDTQYF. The CDR3 region has the DNA TGTGCCAGCAGTCCCATTCTCCAGCCAGATACGCAGTATTTT.

Worth noting for this clonotype: Possible read error: a much larger clone is one base away. This likely comes from a read error, as the CDR3 has no conserved phenylalanine or tryptophan at its end. The V gene is TRBV4-3, the J gene TRBJ1-5; D unresolved. V was trimmed by 0 bases and J by 1 base, leaving 7 bases between them. This CDR3 comprises 15 residues. Germline V lookup: CDR1 LGHNA, CDR2 YSLEER. The CDR3 DNA sequence: TGCGCCAGCAGCCAAGATTGGCCCAGCAATCAGCCCCAGCATTTA. Residues: CASSQDWPSNQPQHL.

A word on this clonotype: Since a much larger clone is just one base distant, this may be a read error. The V and J genes are TRBV28 and TRBJ2-3, with TRBD2 matching 10 bases. CDR1 is MDHEN, CDR2 SYDVKM, per germline. J gave up 4 bases and V 8 bases, and 15 bases lay outside the gene matches. The CDR3 has 17 residues. DNA of the CDR3: TGTGCCAGCGGTGTTCCTCTGGAGCGGGAGGGCGCAGATACGCAGTATTTT. Residues: CASGVPLEREGADTQYF.

This clonotype was seen ten or more times. The chain couples TRBV19 to TRBJ1-1; 7 bases align to TRBD1. Germline values: CDR1 LNHDA, CDR2 SQIVND (reference sequence). The CDR3 contains 17 residues. The V segment lost 4 bases and the J segment 0 bases; nucleotides outside the gene matches: 11. The CDR3 DNA reads TGTGCCAGTAGTAGGGGGACAGCGCACGCCATGAACACTGAAGCTTTCTTT. Translating it yields CASSRGTAHAMNTEAFF.

As concerns this clonotype: This sequence may be a read error, since a much larger clone differs from it by one base. The CDR3 protein is CAITPLAGGLNEQFF. The DNA for the CDR3 is TGTGCCATCACCCCCCTAGCGGGAGGCTTAAATGAGCAGTTCTTC. The rearrangement uses TRBV7-2 and TRBJ2-1, with 11 bases identical to TRBD2. From germline, CDR1 is SGHTA and CDR2 FQGNSA. V shed 10 bases and J 7 bases; nucleotides not matched to a gene: 12. The CDR3 sequence is 15 residues long.

This clonotype showed up just a few times. At one of its ends the junction is not consistent with the germline gene, which may arise from a read error. The chain recombines TRBV7-2 with TRBJ2-3; D perhaps matches TRBD2 (6 bases). Germline assignment: CDR1 SGHTA and CDR2 FQGNSA. The CDR3 extends over 15 amino acids. CDR3 residues: CASGITSSSTDTQYF. DNA of the CDR3: TGTGCCAGCGGCATCACTAGCAGCAGCACGGATACGCAGTATTTT. Full variable domain (outside the CDR3, taken from reference TRBV7-2 and TRBJ2-3): GAGVSQSPSNKVTEKGKDVELRCDPISGHTALYWYRQSLGQGLEFLIYFQGNSAPDKSGLPSDRFSAERTGGSVSTLTIQRTQQEDSAVYLCASGITSSSTDTQYFGPGTRLTVL.

In this sample, this clonotype turned up many times. This sequence joins TRBV9 and TRBJ1-3, with D possibly matching TRBD1 (6 bases). Per germline, CDR1 SGDLS and CDR2 YYNGEE. Between the trimmed V and J ends, which lost 0 bases and 3 bases, there was a span of 10 bases. The CDR3 contains 15 residues. The CDR3 DNA is TGTGCCAGCAGCGTAGAAACAGGGATTGGAAACACCATATATTTT. Protein: CASSVETGIGNTIYF.

About this clonotype itself: A much larger clone sits a single nucleotide away, making a read error possible. This chain uses TRBV7-9 with TRBJ2-3; 10 bases agree with TRBD2. V lost 7 bases, J lost 4 bases, and 20 bases stayed unmatched. Germline V gives CDR1 SEHNR, CDR2 FQNEAQ (reference sequence). This CDR3 has 19 amino acids. For the CDR3, the DNA is TGTGCCAGCACCCAATGGACGCCTAGCGGGAGAATCTCGGCAGATACGCAGTATTTT. Protein product: CASTQWTPSGRISADTQYF.

This clonotype was detected many times. The rearrangement joins TRBV5-6 to TRBJ1-3, with TRBD1 as a possible D gene (6 bases). Germline V gene lookup returns CDR1 SGHDT and CDR2 YYEEEE. V was pared by 0 bases and J by 2 bases, with 9 bases between. This CDR3 spans 15 amino acids. In DNA form, the CDR3 reads TGTGCCAGCAGCTTGGACAGGGAGCCTGGAAACACCATATATTTT. It translates to CASSLDREPGNTIYF.

The table lists this clonotype with a few counts. This chain connects TRBV4-3 to TRBJ2-3, with 12 bases lining up with TRBD2. The junction had 3 bases not matched to a gene; V was cut back by 3 bases and J by 5 bases. CDR3 length equals 15 residues. Looked up from germline, CDR1 is LGHNA and CDR2 is YSLEER. The chain's CDR3 is CASSHPGLAGDTQYF. DNA of the CDR3: TGCGCCAGCAGCCACCCGGGACTAGCGGGAGATACGCAGTATTTT.